Shown below are 24 T cell receptor beta chains from a single sample sequenced in a study of blood T cell repertoires in COVID-19. Clones were sequenced by immunoSEQ multiplex PCR, and TCRdb holds only the in-frame ones, with some missing. The sample carries some 74,000 clones, roughly 85% recorded once. Sequencing used peripheral blood. These TCRs come from a woman older than 75 with acute or convalescent COVID-19.

This chain links TRBV10-1 with TRBJ2-1; no definite D call. This CDR3 spans 15 amino acids. V shed 0 bases and J shed 6 bases, with 12 bases lying between them. From germline, CDR1 is WNHNN and CDR2 SYGVQD (reference sequence). The CDR3 loop reads CASSESRGTRNEQFF. CDR3 sequence (DNA): TGCGCCAGCAGTGAGTCGCGAGGTACGCGCAATGAGCAGTTCTTC.

V gene TRBV27 combines with J gene TRBJ1-2; 8 bases align to TRBD1. With V trimmed by 4 bases and J by 7 bases, 17 bases remained unmatched. This CDR3 comprises 17 residues. CDR1 and CDR2 from the germline V gene are MNHEY and SMNVEV (reference sequence). CDR3 protein: CASSSRAGTGLLVGYTF. CDR3 coding DNA: TGTGCCAGCAGTTCAAGAGCCGGGACAGGACTTTTGGTTGGCTACACCTTC.

This sequence joins TRBV12-3 or TRBV12-4 and TRBJ2-1; perhaps TRBD1 as D (6 bases). The CDR3 is 13 amino acids. Trimming took 8 bases from V and 4 from J, leaving 12 bases between them. Here the CDR3 DNA reads TGTGCCAGCTTAAGGACAGTATACAATGAGCAGTTCTTC. As protein: CASLRTVYNEQFF.

The rearrangement links TRBV10-3 to TRBJ2-1; 10 bases are shared with TRBD2. Germline CDR1 ENHRY, CDR2 SYGVKD. Trimming removed 4 bases from V and 5 bases from J; junction bases left unmatched: 2. The CDR3 loop spans 14 amino acids. Here the CDR3 DNA reads TGTGCCATCAGTGCGGGACTAGCGAACAATGAGCAGTTCTTC. It specifies CAISAGLANNEQFF.

The chain is built from TRBV4-2 and TRBJ1-1; no clear D gene. The V gene lost 1 base and the J gene lost 0 bases, with 6 bases spanning the gap. This CDR3 contains 14 residues. Germline CDR1 LGHNA, CDR2 YNFKEQ. The CDR3 reads CASSQGGLNTEAFF. The CDR3, as DNA: TGTGCCAGCAGCCAAGGAGGGTTGAACACTGAAGCTTTCTTT.

The chain couples TRBV7-9 to TRBJ1-2; TRBD1 agrees at 7 bases. V gave up 4 bases and J gave up 2 bases; unmatched junction bases: 7. The V gene's germline CDR1 is SEHNR and CDR2 FQNEAQ (reference sequence). The CDR3 spans 15 residues. The CDR3 nucleotides are TGTGCCAGCAGCTCCCACCTGGACAGGAACTATGGCTACACCTTC. Translated, it gives CASSSHLDRNYGYTF.

The count of this clone is one. The rearrangement joins TRBV3-1 (or the pseudogene TRBV3-2) to TRBJ2-7, with TRBD2 matching 7 bases. This CDR3 region has 15 residues. V dropped 0 bases and J dropped 6; count of bases not matched to a gene: 8. CDR1 and CDR2 from the germline V gene are LGHDT and YNNKEL (reference sequence). CDR3 bases: TGTGCCAGCAGCCAAGATTGGGGAGGGGAGCTCGAGCAGTACTTC. Translation: CASSQDWGGELEQYF.

The genes are TRBV3-1 (or the pseudogene TRBV3-2) and TRBJ1-4; 7 positions agree with TRBD1. The CDR3 sequence is 15 residues long. CDR1 LGHDT and CDR2 YNNKEL come from the germline V gene (reference sequence). The J segment lost 4 bases and the V segment lost 1 base, leaving 3 bases of the junction unmatched. CDR3 bases: TGTGCCAGCAGCCAAGCTGCAGGGGGTAATGAAAAACTGTTTTTT. Amino acids: CASSQAAGGNEKLFF.

The chain recombines TRBV6-6 with TRBJ1-1; no clear D gene. The germline V and J ends were trimmed by 3 bases and 2 bases, with 4 bases remaining between them. This CDR3 spans 12 amino acids. From germline, CDR1 is MNHNY and CDR2 SVGAGI (reference sequence). The CDR3 DNA reads TGTGCCAGCAGTTATCTTAACACTGAAGCTTTCTTT. This translates into CASSYLNTEAFF.

The chain joins TRBV5-1 to TRBJ1-4; D is unresolved. From germline, CDR1 is SGHRS and CDR2 YFSETQ. V was clipped by 2 bases and J by 0 bases, with 8 bases between them. The CDR3 runs to 15 residues. DNA for the CDR3: TGCGCCAGCAGCTTCCTAGGAGCAACTAATGAAAAACTGTTTTTT. As protein: CASSFLGATNEKLFF.

The chain joins TRBV5-4 to TRBJ2-2, with D possibly matching TRBD2 (5 bases). V was pared by 3 bases and J by 5 bases, with 8 bases between. There are 13 residues in the CDR3. Germline V gene lookup returns CDR1 SGHNT and CDR2 YYREEE (reference sequence). The CDR3 sequence is CASSSERTGELFF. CDR3 DNA: TGTGCCAGCAGCTCAGAGCGGACCGGGGAGCTGTTTTTT.

V is TRBV2 and J is TRBJ2-7; 9 positions agree with TRBD1. Germline loops: CDR1 SNHLY, CDR2 FYNNEI. The J segment lost 3 bases and the V segment lost 8 bases, leaving 8 bases of the junction unmatched. This CDR3 has 14 amino acids. As DNA, the CDR3 is TGTGCCAGCCGAGGGACAGGGACAGTCTACGAGCAGTACTTC. It is translated as CASRGTGTVYEQYF.

The table lists this clone with a count of one. The chain joins TRBV10-3 to TRBJ2-2; D possibly corresponds to TRBD2 (6 bases). CDR1 is ENHRY, CDR2 SYGVKD, per germline. The V end lost 6 bases, the J end lost 7 bases, and 15 bases lay between the germline ends. This CDR3 comprises 14 residues. CDR3 DNA: TGTGCCATCAGGCCCGGGAGTAGGAACGGGGAGCTGTTTTTT. Protein: CAIRPGSRNGELFF.

The count of this clone is one. This rearrangement joins TRBV6-5 to TRBJ1-5; D is possibly TRBD1 (5 bases). The CDR3 runs to 15 residues. Germline loops: CDR1 MNHEY, CDR2 SVGAGI. The V and J ends lost 2 bases and 1 base respectively, with 9 bases between them. The CDR3 region has the DNA TGTGCCAGCAGTTACCTGGGGGGGAGCAATCAGCCCCAGCATTTT. Its translation: CASSYLGGSNQPQHF.

The genes are TRBV19 and TRBJ1-1; weak D call: TRBD1 (6 bases). This CDR3 contains 15 residues. The germline gives CDR1 LNHDA, CDR2 SQIVND (reference sequence). Trimming pared 1 base from V and 4 bases from J, leaving 13 bases between. This chain's CDR3 is CASSIGGGAGTEAFF. CDR3 bases: TGTGCCAGTAGTATAGGGGGGGGCGCGGGCACTGAAGCTTTCTTT.

The V and J genes are TRBV27 and TRBJ2-4; 8 bases are a match to TRBD1. The CDR3 runs 14 residues. Per germline, CDR1 MNHEY and CDR2 SMNVEV (reference sequence). The trim removed 8 bases at V and 8 bases at J, leaving 11 bases unmatched. CDR3 nucleotide sequence: TGTGCCAGCTGCCGTAATCCGGGACAGGACATTCAGTACTTC. It yields the protein CASCRNPGQDIQYF.

The chain links TRBV18 to TRBJ1-1, with a weak D call TRBD1 (5 bases). Trimming removed 10 bases from V and 4 bases from J, with 19 bases in between. Germline values: CDR1 KGHSH, CDR2 LQKENI. The CDR3 covers 14 residues. The CDR3 loop is CATAQSQAVTEAFF. CDR3 bases: TGTGCCACAGCTCAATCACAGGCTGTCACTGAAGCTTTCTTT.

This clone was counted a single time. DNA for the CDR3: TGTGCCAGTCACACGCAGAACACTGAAGCTTTCTTT. This translates into CASHTQNTEAFF. This sequence joins TRBV7-9 and TRBJ1-1, with D unresolved. V shed 9 bases and J shed 1 base, with 9 bases lying between them. The CDR3 length is 12 residues. Looked up from germline, CDR1 is SEHNR and CDR2 is FQNEAQ (reference sequence). Full variable domain (missing parts from reference TRBV7-9 and TRBJ1-1): DTGVSQNPRHKITKRGQNVTFRCDPISEHNRLYWYRQTLGQGPEFLTYFQNEAQLEKSRLLSDRFSAERPKGSFSTLEIQRTEQGDSAMYLCASHTQNTEAFFGQGTRLTVV.

The genes are TRBV3-1 (or the pseudogene TRBV3-2) and TRBJ1-3; 11 bases fit TRBD1. This CDR3 comprises 18 residues. The trim removed 1 base at V and 3 bases at J, leaving 8 bases unmatched. Germline V CDR1 and CDR2: LGHDT, YNNKEL (reference sequence). DNA of the CDR3: TGTGCCAGCAGCCAAGGATGGACAGGGGGCGCGGGTGGAAACACCATATATTTT. Its protein is CASSQGWTGGAGGNTIYF.

V gene TRBV10-2 combines with J gene TRBJ1-2, with a weak D call TRBD1 (5 bases). CDR1 is WSHSY and CDR2 is SAAADI in the germline V gene. V was shortened by 0 bases and J by 8 bases, with 13 bases between the two germline ends. The CDR3 runs 14 residues. CDR3 DNA: TGCGCCAGCAGTGAGTCTGGGGGAGGTGGGGGCTACACCTTC. It encodes CASSESGGGGGYTF.

The genes are TRBV7-3 and TRBJ1-6; 7 bases agree with TRBD1. The trim removed 5 bases at V and 7 bases at J, leaving 5 bases unmatched. CDR1 is SGHTA and CDR2 is FQGTGA in the germline V gene. The CDR3 totals 14 residues. The CDR3 loop reads CASSPGTENSPLHF. CDR3 in DNA: TGTGCCAGCAGCCCCGGGACAGAGAATTCACCCCTCCACTTT. The full variable domain, rest sourced from reference TRBV7-3 and TRBJ1-6, is GAGVSQTPSNKVTEKGKYVELRCDPISGHTALYWYRQSLGQGPEFLIYFQGTGAADDSGLPNDRFFAVRPEGSVSTLKIQRTERGDSAVYLCASSPGTENSPLHFGNGTRLTVT.

The chain links TRBV24-1 to TRBJ2-3; no clear D. CDR1 and CDR2 (germline): KGHDR, SFDVKD. The CDR3 is 16 residues long. Deletions cut 3 bases from V and 4 bases from J, with 16 bases between. This CDR3 is CATSDRISQEADTQYF. CDR3 nucleotide sequence: TGTGCCACCAGTGATCGAATTAGCCAAGAGGCAGATACGCAGTATTTT.

The chain joins TRBV4-1 to TRBJ1-2; no clear D. Germline V gene data show CDR1 as MGHRA and CDR2 as YSYEKL. The CDR3 is 14 amino acids. Trimming took off 1 base at V and 0 bases at J, with 6 bases between the two ends. CDR3 amino acids: CASSQGLANYGYTF. In nucleotides, the CDR3 is TGCGCCAGCAGCCAAGGATTAGCTAACTATGGCTACACCTTC.

This clone was observed a single time. The chain is built from TRBV7-2 and TRBJ2-2, with D possibly TRBD1 on 6 matching bases. There are 15 residues in the CDR3. V lost 8 bases and J 5 bases, leaving 18 bases between the germline ends. Germline CDR1 SGHTA, CDR2 FQGNSA. CDR3 protein: CASSYRVEQTGELFF. CDR3 coding DNA: TGTGCCAGCTCATACAGGGTTGAACAAACCGGGGAGCTGTTTTTT.